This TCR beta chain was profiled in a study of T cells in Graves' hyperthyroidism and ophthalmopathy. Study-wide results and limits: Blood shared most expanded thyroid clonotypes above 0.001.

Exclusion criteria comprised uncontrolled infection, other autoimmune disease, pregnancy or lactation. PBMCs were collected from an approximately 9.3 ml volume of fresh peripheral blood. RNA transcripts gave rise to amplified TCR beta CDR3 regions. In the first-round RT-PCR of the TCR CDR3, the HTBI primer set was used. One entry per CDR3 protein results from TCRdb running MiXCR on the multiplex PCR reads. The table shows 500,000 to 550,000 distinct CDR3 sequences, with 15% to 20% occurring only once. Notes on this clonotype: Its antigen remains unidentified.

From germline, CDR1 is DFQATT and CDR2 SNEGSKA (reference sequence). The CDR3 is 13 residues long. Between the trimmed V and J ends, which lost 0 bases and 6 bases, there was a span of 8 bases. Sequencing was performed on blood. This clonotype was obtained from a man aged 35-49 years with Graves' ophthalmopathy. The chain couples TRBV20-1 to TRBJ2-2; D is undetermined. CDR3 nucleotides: TGCAGTGCTAGAGAGGTGGTTGCCGGGGAGCTGTTTTTT. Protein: CSAREVVAGELFF.